The 22 T cell receptor beta chains given below trace back to one sample, sequenced in a study of T-cell reconstitution after alpha-beta-depleted transplantation in children. Unique molecular identifiers were incorporated during preparation of the TCRbeta library. TCRdb fed the PCR reads into MiXCR, producing one record per CDR3 protein. This table holds some 48,000 distinct CDR3 sequences, 5% to 6.5% found once. The specimen comprised PBMCs, mostly from graft donor cells, sampled 60 days after TCRalphabeta/CD19-depleted stem cell transplant. Source of these receptors: a female patient aged 2-10 years who had a stem cell transplant for aplastic anemia, so the T cells may come from the graft donor.

This clonotype was recorded many times. This chain joins TRBV4-1 and TRBJ2-5, with 11 bases identical to TRBD2. Per the germline V gene, CDR1 is MGHRA and CDR2 is YSYEKL. The CDR3 extends over 18 amino acids. After removal of 4 bases from V and 6 bases from J, the junction contained 16 bases not matched to a gene. CDR3 nucleotide sequence: TGCGCCAGCAGCCTCAGATCCCCTAGCGGGGGGAAGGGAAAGACCCAGTACTTC. This encodes CASSLRSPSGGKGKTQYF.

This clonotype has ten or more counts. This chain uses TRBV12-3 or TRBV12-4 with TRBJ1-1; no reliable D call. CDR3 size: 11 residues. V lost 5 bases to trimming and J lost 5 bases, with 6 bases between them. The CDR3 DNA reads TGTGCCAGCAGTCGGGGTACTGAAGCTTTCTTT. It is translated as CASSRGTEAFF.

This clonotype occurred many times. V is TRBV12-3 or TRBV12-4 and J is TRBJ2-5, with D hard to call. CDR3 length: 13 amino acids. Trimming shortened V by 5 bases and J by 10 bases, and 17 bases separated the two germline ends. Here the CDR3 reads CASSPSASLGQYF. DNA of the CDR3: TGTGCCAGCAGTCCTTCCGCGTCCTTGGGCCAGTACTTC.

This clonotype was seen repeatedly, ten times or more. The rearrangement uses TRBV7-3 and TRBJ2-3; maybe TRBD2 (6 bases). Germline V lookup: CDR1 SGHTA, CDR2 FQGTGA. The CDR3 consists of 17 residues. V lost 5 bases and J 6 bases, leaving 24 bases between the germline ends. CDR3 sequence (DNA): TGTGCCAGCAGCCTTTTCTCTCTAGGGAGGACGGGGGATACGCAGTATTTT. Encoded protein: CASSLFSLGRTGDTQYF.

This clonotype has a count of ten or more. The rearrangement links TRBV25-1 to TRBJ2-1; D perhaps matches TRBD2 (6 bases). The CDR3 length is 14 residues. The germline CDR1 and CDR2 sequences are MGHDK and SYGVNS. V lost 3 bases and J 6 bases, leaving 12 bases between the germline ends. CDR3 nucleotides: TGTGCCAGCAGTGACTGGAGGGTACGCAATGAGCAGTTCTTC. It yields the protein CASSDWRVRNEQFF.

Many counts were recorded for this clonotype. This chain joins TRBV5-1 and TRBJ1-5; a weak D match, TRBD1 (6 bases). V lost 2 bases to trimming and J lost 7 bases, with 10 bases between them. The CDR3 covers 13 residues. Germline V gene sequence: CDR1 SGHRS, CDR2 YFSETQ. Here the CDR3 reads CASSLKGGQPQHF. Written as DNA, the CDR3 is TGCGCCAGCAGCTTAAAGGGGGGACAGCCCCAGCATTTT. Supplemented by reference TRBV5-1 and TRBJ1-5, the full variable domain reads KAGVTQTPRYLIKTRGQQVTLSCSPISGHRSVSWYQQTPGQGLQFLFEYFSETQRNKGNFPGRFSGRQFSNSRSEMNVSTLELGDSALYLCASSLKGGQPQHFGDGTRLSIL.

This clonotype came up many times. The chain combines TRBV6-6 with TRBJ2-3; TRBD2 matches 16 bases. V shed 4 bases and J 2 bases; nucleotides not matched to a gene: 9. The CDR3 sequence is 19 residues long. Germline V gene sequence: CDR1 MNHNY, CDR2 SVGAGI (reference sequence). The CDR3 is CASSFPGTSGRGNTDTQYF. CDR3 sequence (DNA): TGTGCCAGCAGTTTTCCCGGGACTAGCGGGAGGGGCAACACAGATACGCAGTATTTT.

This clonotype was counted many times. The rearrangement links TRBV5-1 to TRBJ1-1, with no clear D. The V end lost 6 bases, the J end lost 6 bases, and 15 bases lay between the germline ends. Germline V lookup: CDR1 SGHRS, CDR2 YFSETQ. The CDR3 consists of 13 residues. DNA for the CDR3: TGCGCCAGCAATTTGTTTTCGGGATCTGAAGCTTTCTTT. The encoded protein is CASNLFSGSEAFF.

This clonotype was recorded many times. V usage is TRBV20-1 and J usage is TRBJ2-3, with 8 nucleotides matching TRBD2. CDR1 DFQATT and CDR2 SNEGSKA come from the germline V gene (reference sequence). V gave up 6 bases and J gave up 5 bases; unmatched junction bases: 7. The CDR3 runs 13 residues. CDR3 residues: CSAPLAGKDTQYF. Written as DNA, the CDR3 is TGCAGTGCCCCCCTAGCGGGCAAAGATACGCAGTATTTT.

By sample fraction, this clonotype is medium-sized. The chain is built from TRBV20-1 and TRBJ2-3; 10 bases align to TRBD2. The CDR3 consists of 12 residues. From germline, CDR1 is DFQATT and CDR2 SNEGSKA (reference sequence). V was clipped by 3 bases and J by 9 bases; unmatched bases: 3. For the CDR3, the DNA is TGCAGTGCTAGGACTAGCGGGTTAACGCAGTATTTT. It yields the protein CSARTSGLTQYF.

This clonotype was observed many times. CDR3 residues: CAIANGALRANYGYTF. The CDR3 nucleotides read TGTGCCATCGCAAACGGAGCATTAAGGGCTAACTATGGCTACACCTTC. The rearrangement joins TRBV10-3 to TRBJ1-2; D ambiguous. Per the germline V gene, CDR1 is ENHRY and CDR2 is SYGVKD. V was trimmed by 8 bases and J by 0 bases, leaving 19 bases between them. This CDR3 region has 16 residues.

This clonotype has at least ten counts. The chain couples TRBV7-9 to TRBJ1-5, with D tentatively TRBD1 (5 bases). This CDR3 has 17 residues. Trimming removed 0 bases from V and 4 bases from J, with 16 bases in between. In germline, CDR1 is SEHNR, CDR2 FQNEAQ (reference sequence). Here the CDR3 reads CASSLAGRGSRNQPQHF. In DNA, the CDR3 is TGTGCCAGCAGCTTAGCCGGTAGGGGCAGCCGAAATCAGCCCCAGCATTTT.

This clonotype was seen at least ten times. This chain connects TRBV7-8 to TRBJ2-7, with 11 nucleotides matching TRBD2. V was clipped by 3 bases and J by 4 bases; unmatched bases: 2. The germline V gene has CDR1 SGHVS and CDR2 FQNEAQ. This CDR3 is 14 amino acids long. The CDR3 here is CASSLTSGTYEQYF. CDR3 sequence (DNA): TGTGCCAGCAGCTTGACTAGCGGGACTTACGAGCAGTACTTC.

This clonotype was seen at least ten times. The chain carries TRBV12-3 or TRBV12-4 and TRBJ2-3; D ambiguous. This CDR3 region has 12 residues. The V and J ends lost 3 bases and 5 bases respectively, with 6 bases between them. The CDR3 region has the DNA TGTGCCAGCAGTTTTCAGGTAGATACGCAGTATTTT. Amino acid sequence: CASSFQVDTQYF.

This clonotype was picked up many times. V usage is TRBV7-9 and J usage is TRBJ2-7; TRBD1 might be the D (6 bases). This CDR3 region has 13 residues. The V and J ends lost 0 bases and 4 bases respectively, with 7 bases between them. Germline assignment: CDR1 SEHNR and CDR2 FQNEAQ (reference sequence). The CDR3 protein is CASSLAQGYEQYF. The DNA for the CDR3 is TGTGCCAGCAGCTTAGCGCAGGGGTACGAGCAGTACTTC.

Ten or more counts support this clonotype. The chain carries TRBV7-9 and TRBJ1-2, with D possibly being TRBD1 (6 bases). Between the trimmed V and J ends, which lost 1 base and 0 bases, there was a span of 15 bases. CDR3 size: 17 residues. The germline gives CDR1 SEHNR, CDR2 FQNEAQ (reference sequence). The DNA of the CDR3 is TGTGCCAGCAGCTTAGAAGGTGGACAGCTGACTAACTATGGCTACACCTTC. It translates to CASSLEGGQLTNYGYTF.

This clonotype was counted ten times or more. This chain's CDR3 is CASSYRGGNQPQHF. The CDR3 coding sequence is TGTGCCAGCAGCTACCGCGGGGGCAATCAGCCCCAGCATTTT. This chain joins TRBV12-3 or TRBV12-4 and TRBJ1-5; D gene ambiguous. Deletions cut 6 bases from V and 2 bases from J, with 11 bases between. The CDR3 has 14 residues.

This clonotype has ten or more counts. The genes are TRBV12-3 or TRBV12-4 and TRBJ1-2; perhaps TRBD1 as D (5 bases). This CDR3 has 13 residues. Trimming removed 5 bases from V and 4 bases from J, with 11 bases in between. CDR3 sequence: CASSTGPRYGYTF. The DNA of the CDR3 is TGTGCCAGCAGTACGGGACCGCGCTATGGCTACACCTTC.

This rearrangement joins TRBV7-6 to TRBJ2-1; 11 nucleotides agree with TRBD2. V gave up 4 bases and J gave up 5 bases; unmatched junction bases: 4. This CDR3 spans 15 amino acids. Germline CDR1 and CDR2: SGHVS and FNYEAQ. The DNA of the CDR3 is TGTGCCAGCAGCTCGTTAGCGGGGGGGAACAATGAGCAGTTCTTC. Its translation: CASSSLAGGNNEQFF.

This rearrangement joins TRBV5-1 to TRBJ2-5; 10 bases align to TRBD2. The germline V gene encodes CDR1 SGHRS and CDR2 YFSETQ. The CDR3 covers 19 residues. V was clipped by 3 bases and J by 0 bases; unmatched bases: 14. DNA for the CDR3: TGCGCCAGCAGCTACACAAAAGAAAAACTAGCGGGGTACCAAGAGACCCAGTACTTC. Its translation: CASSYTKEKLAGYQETQYF.

The genes are TRBV21-1 and TRBJ1-5. TRBV21-1 is recorded as a pseudogene. The CDR3 sequence is 17 residues long. The chain's CDR3 is CASSKIPTQGLNQPQHF. For the CDR3, the DNA is TGTGCCAGCAGCAAAATTCCCACCCAGGGACTCAATCAGCCCCAGCATTTT.

This clonotype was counted ten times or more. J is TRBJ1-6 and V is TRBV7-2; possible D gene TRBD1, 6 bases. CDR3 length equals 12 residues. Germline V CDR1 and CDR2: SGHTA, FQGNSA. Trimming removed 5 bases from V and 12 bases from J, with 11 bases in between. Here the CDR3 DNA reads TGTGCCAGCAGCCGGGGGCGTGAACCCCTCCACTTT. As protein: CASSRGREPLHF.